This record looks at one T cell receptor beta chain sequence and its context. Antigen unknown. PCR employed 60 Vbeta and 13 Jbeta primers. Produced via immunoSEQ multiplex PCR; TCRdb's table is partial and in-frame only. Of about 180,000 clones in the sample, around four fifths were seen once. The data originate from a study of cytomegalovirus exposure and HLA in healthy donors. Findings and caveats of the study: A highly shared variant cluster was judged a likely technical artifact. Some V segments, TRBV6-2 and TRBV6-3 among them, were indistinguishable and were therefore excluded. TCR beta chains associated with HLA were, in a later analysis, more clonally expanded than equally common others.

The CDR3 has 14 residues. CDR1 is GTSNPN, CDR2 SVGIG, per germline (reference sequence). J gave up 1 base and V 2 bases, and 3 bases lay outside the gene matches. V and J are TRBV30 and TRBJ2-7; TRBD2 aligns across 9 bases. The receptor was isolated from a girl aged 10 to 17 in good health and CMV-seropositive. The sample comprised PBMCs. CDR3 in DNA: TGTGCCTGGAGTAGCGGGGGGACTTCCTACGAGCAGTACTTC. Its translation: CAWSSGGTSYEQYF.